This record concerns one TCR beta chain sequence. Its antigen remains undetermined. Qualities for individual bases were not recorded, and no much larger clone is one base off. Libraries were prepared through PCR. Sequencer: Illumina HiSeq 2500. To reduce PCR and sequencing biases, unique molecular identifiers were incorporated into the TCR beta cDNA libraries. Per 1 to 10 million input T cells, approximately 500,000 cDNA molecules were obtained, such that each molecule approximated one T cell. The patient libraries were prepared and sequenced using the same protocol as the earlier healthy control dataset. Samples belonging to the same batch were prepared together, multiplexed and sequenced on a shared HiSeq lane. In the authors' own workflow: MIGEC handled the raw barcoded reads, throwing out single-read molecular identifier groups before consensus assembly and CDR3 extraction. Clonotype tables were post-analysed with VDJtools, normalizing diversity by down-sampling all datasets to the smallest sample size. In repertoire overlap clustering, CDR3 amino acid sequences, but not nucleotide sequences, were matched to correct batch-related cross-sample contamination. The raw public data were reprocessed by TCRdb itself: fastp quality trimming at Q25, MiXCR clonotype calling, in-frame beta chains only. Identical CDR3 proteins give one entry, which carries the most common genes and DNA. The V and J calls and clone size are TCRdb's, not the authors'. In all, the sample holds 450,000 to 700,000 distinct CDR3 sequences, and 44% of those were seen once. Together, the top ten hold about 1.5% of the sample.

The CDR3 spans 13 residues, from the cysteine through the phenylalanine. Only CDR3 DNA is held: 39 bases, read in frame from base 1. Based on the germline V gene, the CDR1 and CDR2 sequences are MNHEY and SVGAGI. Trimming costs V 7 bases and J 4 bases, and their ends lie 13 bases apart. To demonstrate the VDJtools post-analysis software, the study profiled TCR beta repertoires from the peripheral blood of 13 young patients with multiple sclerosis. The multiple sclerosis patients were children and adolescents between about 6 and 16 years of age. The source of the sample is a study of post-analysis software for immune sequencing data (dated by TCRdb to the mid-2010s). Concerning the study at large: Recorded disease courses included relapsing-remitting, secondary progressive and progressive-relapsing multiple sclerosis, with some patients lacking subtype annotation. The patient repertoires were set against under 12 previously published healthy control repertoires from donors whose ages ranged from 6 to 25 years. A subset of samples was prepared in parallel using single-end sample barcoding, then pooled and co-amplified after Illumina adapter ligation. Study-level results and caveats: The multiple sclerosis patient group was slightly younger than the control group. Patients showed significantly higher frequencies than controls for a handful of TRBV segments, among them TRBV5-6, TRBV5-1 and TRBV20-1. Compared with controls, multiple sclerosis patients had significantly lower normalized Chao1 diversity, a finding suggesting substantial peripheral T-cell clonal expansion. Direct clustering with F measure showed strong co-clustering of samples prepared in the same batch, prompting a batch-effect correction.

Sequencing was performed on blood. The receptor's source is a girl aged 10 to 17 with multiple sclerosis. The rearrangement joined TRBV6-5 to TRBJ1-1, with the D gene too uncertain to name. The bases are TGTGCCAGCAAAGGACGGGTTTCCACTGAAGCTTTCTTT. Protein translation: CASKGRVSTEAFF.